This T cell receptor (beta chain) stems from a study of shared clonotypes between healthy human individuals. Study background: The study enrolled two women and a few men aged 18 to 49. Plates per donor: three CD4 naive, three CD4 memory, two CD8 naive, one CD8 memory.

At the deep level, the assay was run. Source study methods: ImmunoSEQ sequences covered only the junction and lacked quality scores; filtering therefore differed. The repertoire was sequenced with immunoSEQ multiplex PCR; TCRdb's copy has only in-frame clones and lacks some. The V and J calls and the clone size are those of that table, but D and trimming were determined from the DNA. The table includes around 1.9 million clones, roughly 93% detected once. Comment on this clone: Additional DNA sequences in this sample encode the identical CDR3.

V was pared by 2 bases and J by 4 bases, with 5 bases of the junction left unmatched. The CDR3 loop spans 14 amino acids. CDR1 and CDR2 from the germline V gene are SGHNT and YYREEE (reference sequence). Selected positively for CCR7 and CD45RO-negative, naive CD8 cells excluded terminally differentiated effector memory CD45RA+ cells. This clonotype was obtained from a man younger than 35 in good health. Some clones in this sample may be carry-over from other donors' samples. The chain uses TRBV5-4 and TRBJ1-1, with TRBD1 matching 7 bases. The sequenced sample consisted of naive CD8+ T cells from PBMCs. This chain's CDR3 is CASSLEGGGTEAFF. CDR3 in DNA: TGTGCCAGCAGCTTAGAAGGGGGCGGCACTGAAGCTTTCTTT.